This record concerns one T cell receptor (beta chain) sequence. This CDR3 spans 16 amino acids. Germline V lookup: CDR1 MGHRA, CDR2 YSYEKL. V shed 2 bases and J shed 2 bases, with 15 bases lying between them. The sample is drawn from a study of blood T cell repertoires in COVID-19. For the study at large: The study drew acute and convalescent COVID-19 samples from the United States, Italy and Spain. PBMCs, B-cell-depleted T cells, or T cells were the source of the cDNA or gDNA that made up the material.

Patients from Seattle were sampled longitudinally, starting during active infection. Under the authors' procedure: For nucleated cells, counts were estimated from reference gene primer amplification. TCRdb's copy holds only in-frame clones and misses some; the assay was immunoSEQ multiplex PCR. Clone size and the V and J calls come from that table; the DNA yielded D and trimming. This table holds about 360,000 clones, 70% to 90% found once. This chain connects TRBV4-1 to TRBJ1-2, with a possible D match to TRBD1 (6 bases). Sequenced material: peripheral blood. This TCR came from a woman in her sixties or seventies with COVID-19, enrolled during active disease. The CDR3 region is CASSQQGRGKNYGYTF. CDR3 coding DNA: TGCGCCAGCAGCCAACAGGGCAGGGGCAAAAACTATGGCTACACCTTC.